The 23 T cell receptor beta chains below were found in one sample sequenced in a study of blood T cell repertoires in COVID-19. Profiling relied on immunoSEQ multiplex PCR, and the TCRdb table lists in-frame clones only, not all of them. The sample has about 200,000 clones, 81% seen once. The sequencing sample was made of peripheral blood. The receptor source for this set is a woman over 75 with acute or convalescent COVID-19.

The chain employs TRBV21-1 and TRBJ2-7; TRBD1 reflects the table's D call only, with no check against the DNA. TRBV21-1 is annotated as a pseudogene. This CDR3 contains 17 residues. CDR3 in DNA: TGTGCCAGCAGCAAAGGAGGGACATGTTCAAGCTCCTACGAGCAGTACTTC. Protein: CASSKGGTCSSSYEQYF.

The gene calls are TRBV2 and TRBJ1-6, with D perhaps matching TRBD1 (5 bases). This CDR3 comprises 13 residues. Germline CDR1 and CDR2: SNHLY and FYNNEI. The V end was cut by 3 bases, the J end by 6 bases, with 6 bases between. CDR3 in DNA: TGTGCCAGCAGTGAGACAGTTAATTCACCCCTCCACTTT. It yields the protein CASSETVNSPLHF.

The chain couples TRBV12-5 to TRBJ1-1; D call uncertain. CDR1 is LGHNT, CDR2 FRNRAP, per germline. Deletions cut 5 bases from V and 3 bases from J, with 4 bases between. The CDR3 is made up of 11 amino acids. CDR3 region: CASGPDTEAFF. In DNA form, the CDR3 reads TGTGCTAGTGGTCCAGACACTGAAGCTTTCTTT.

V and J are TRBV6-6 and TRBJ1-6, with D maybe TRBD1 (5 bases). The V gene lost 5 bases and the J gene lost 1 base, with 15 bases spanning the gap. CDR3 length equals 17 residues. Germline V gives CDR1 MNHNY, CDR2 SVGAGI (reference sequence). The CDR3 region has the DNA TGTGCCAGCAGTCCACAGGCTTCTAGGTCCTATAATTCACCCCTCCACTTT. Its translation is CASSPQASRSYNSPLHF.

The rearrangement links TRBV5-4 to TRBJ2-7; 14 bases line up with TRBD2. CDR3 length: 16 residues. J was trimmed by 5 bases and V by 4 bases; bases with no gene match: 8. Germline values: CDR1 SGHNT, CDR2 YYREEE (reference sequence). This chain's CDR3 is CASSPRTSGGRNEQYF. The CDR3 bases are TGTGCCAGCAGCCCTCGGACTAGCGGGGGGCGCAACGAGCAGTACTTC. The complete variable domain, with remaining parts taken from reference TRBV5-4 and TRBJ2-7, reads ETGVTQSPTHLIKTRGQQVTLRCSSQSGHNTVSWYQQALGQGPQFIFQYYREEENGRGNFPPRFSGLQFPNYSSELNVNALELDDSALYLCASSPRTSGGRNEQYFGPGTRLTVT.

This chain connects TRBV3-1 (or the pseudogene TRBV3-2) to TRBJ2-5; 14 nucleotides line up with TRBD2. This CDR3 contains 21 residues. V shed 6 bases, J shed 2 bases, and the junction held 20 bases outside the gene matches. The germline gives CDR1 LGHDT, CDR2 YNNKEL (reference sequence). Written as DNA, the CDR3 is TGTGCCAGCAGTCCAACCGGGACTAGCGGGAGTAAGGAGAACGAGCAAGAGACCCAGTACTTC. Protein sequence: CASSPTGTSGSKENEQETQYF.

The chain combines TRBV19 with TRBJ2-7; 10 positions match TRBD1. The V gene's germline CDR1 is LNHDA and CDR2 SQIVND (reference sequence). The CDR3 runs 14 residues. Trimming removed 6 bases from V and 6 bases from J; junction bases left unmatched: 8. CDR3 DNA: TGTGCCAGTAGCTCCGGGACAGGGGTGGGCGAGCAGTACTTC. It translates to CASSSGTGVGEQYF.

V is TRBV18 and J is TRBJ1-5; the D gene is possibly TRBD1 (6 bases). Germline V gene data show CDR1 as KGHSH and CDR2 as LQKENI. The ends were cut back, 5 bases at V and 6 bases at J, with 11 bases in the middle. CDR3 length equals 13 residues. The CDR3, as DNA: TGTGCCAGCTCAGGGGGCACCGTTCAGCCCCAGCATTTT. Encoded protein: CASSGGTVQPQHF.

The chain is built from TRBV6-5 and TRBJ2-7, with 8 bases that match TRBD1. J lost 7 bases, V lost 6 bases, and 11 bases had no gene match. The CDR3 spans 14 residues. CDR1 and CDR2 (germline): MNHEY, SVGAGI. CDR3 sequence (DNA): TGTGCCAGCAGCTTGACAGGGGCCCTTAGGGAGCAGTACTTC. Its protein product is CASSLTGALREQYF.

Regarding this clone: In this CDR3 the conserved last residue, phenylalanine or tryptophan, is missing, so a read error is likely. It is unclear where the CDR3 begins or ends on the DNA, so no DNA is shown, and the CDR3 is as TCRdb lists it. The rearrangement joins TRBV10-3 to TRBJ2-7; TRBD1, as called in the table, went unchecked against the DNA. Counting both end residues, the CDR3 totals 11 amino acids. Germline-derived CDR1 and CDR2 are ENHRY and SYGVKD. The CDR3 here is CAISNEDRISL.

The chain employs TRBV30 and TRBJ1-1, with D unresolved. CDR1 and CDR2 from the germline V gene are GTSNPN and SVGIG (reference sequence). V lost 1 base to trimming and J lost 6 bases, with 12 bases between them. The CDR3 is made up of 13 amino acids. CDR3 nucleotides: TGTGCCTGGAGTGCGAGTTTCCAGGCTGAAGCTTTCTTT. As protein: CAWSASFQAEAFF.

The chain employs TRBV28 and TRBJ1-2; D is ambiguous. The CDR3 sequence is 14 residues long. Germline-derived CDR1 and CDR2 are MDHEN and SYDVKM. With 6 bases removed from V and 4 bases from J, the gap between germline ends came to 15 bases. CDR3 amino acids: CASSTASLGYGYTF. The CDR3 bases are TGTGCCAGCAGCACAGCTTCTCTTGGCTATGGCTACACCTTC.

The chain uses TRBV5-1 and TRBJ2-5, with 10 bases aligning to TRBD1. V lost 4 bases to trimming and J lost 5 bases; unmatched junction nucleotides: 8. This CDR3 is 15 amino acids long. Germline assignment: CDR1 SGHRS and CDR2 YFSETQ. CDR3 sequence: CASSLSGQGMETQYF. CDR3 in DNA: TGCGCCAGCAGCCTGTCGGGACAGGGGATGGAGACCCAGTACTTC.

The rearrangement links TRBV15 to TRBJ1-3, with 10 positions matching TRBD1. V dropped 5 bases and J dropped 6; count of bases not matched to a gene: 7. The CDR3 totals 15 residues. Germline V gene data show CDR1 as LNHNV and CDR2 as YYDKDF (reference sequence). The CDR3 bases are TGTGCCACCAGCCCCCGGACAGGGGGTGAAAACACCATATATTTT. As protein: CATSPRTGGENTIYF.

This chain joins TRBV5-1 and TRBJ2-5, with 10 bases aligning to TRBD2. Looked up from germline, CDR1 is SGHRS and CDR2 is YFSETQ. The CDR3 runs 16 residues. J gave up 5 bases and V 0 bases, and 7 bases lay outside the gene matches. CDR3 in DNA: TGCGCCAGCAGCTTGGCTTTAGCGGGAGGTCTGGAGACCCAGTACTTC. It encodes CASSLALAGGLETQYF. Filled out from reference TRBV5-1 and TRBJ2-5, the complete variable domain reads KAGVTQTPRYLIKTRGQQVTLSCSPISGHRSVSWYQQTPGQGLQFLFEYFSETQRNKGNFPGRFSGRQFSNSRSEMNVSTLELGDSALYLCASSLALAGGLETQYFGPGTRLLVL.

The J gene is TRBJ2-7, the V gene TRBV6-5; D gene ambiguous. CDR1 MNHEY and CDR2 SVGAGI come from the germline V gene. The CDR3 consists of 11 residues. Deletions cut 5 bases from V and 2 bases from J, with 4 bases between. CDR3 nucleotide sequence: TGTGCCAGCAGTCCAGCCTACGAGCAGTACTTC. This encodes CASSPAYEQYF.

This clone has just a few counts. The chain recombines TRBV28 with TRBJ1-4, with a tentative D call TRBD1 (5 bases). The CDR3 is 14 residues long. CDR1 is MDHEN, CDR2 SYDVKM, per germline. Between the trimmed V and J ends, which lost 6 bases and 5 bases, there was a span of 13 bases. The CDR3 nucleotides are TGTGCCAGCAGGAGACAGCTCATCAATGAAAAACTGTTTTTT. It encodes CASRRQLINEKLFF.

The rearrangement links TRBV24-1 to TRBJ2-7; 7 bases match TRBD1. Germline CDR1 is KGHDR and CDR2 is SFDVKD. The CDR3 has 14 residues. The V segment lost 9 bases and the J segment 2 bases; nucleotides outside the gene matches: 9. CDR3 sequence reads: CATRLQGSPYEQYF. DNA of the CDR3: TGTGCCACCCGTTTACAGGGGTCACCCTACGAGCAGTACTTC.

The chain uses TRBV3-1 (or the pseudogene TRBV3-2) and TRBJ2-7; D perhaps matches TRBD1 (5 bases). Germline V CDR1 and CDR2: LGHDT, YNNKEL (reference sequence). V gave up 4 bases and J gave up 0 bases, with 13 bases separating them. The CDR3 is 15 residues long. CDR3 sequence (DNA): TGTGCCAGCAGCCCGTTTCTGGACAACTCCTACGAGCAGTACTTC. This translates into CASSPFLDNSYEQYF.

This chain uses TRBV7-8 with TRBJ1-2; 7 positions match TRBD1. After removal of 2 bases from V and 10 bases from J, the junction contained 19 bases not matched to a gene. The germline V gene encodes CDR1 SGHVS and CDR2 FQNEAQ. The CDR3 length is 17 residues. The CDR3 bases are TGTGCCAGCAGCTTAAGGGGGCCGGGCAGGGGAACCACCGACTACACCTTC. This gives the protein CASSLRGPGRGTTDYTF.

This clone was observed a handful of times. V gene TRBV27 combines with J gene TRBJ1-2; TRBD1 matches at 11 bases. The CDR3 length is 15 residues. V gave up 5 bases and J gave up 4 bases; unmatched junction bases: 6. Germline values: CDR1 MNHEY, CDR2 SMNVEV (reference sequence). CDR3 nucleotides: TGTGCCAGCAGTGACCGGGACAGGGGGGTCTATGGCTACACCTTC. Its translation is CASSDRDRGVYGYTF.

This chain connects TRBV5-1 to TRBJ2-3; D may be TRBD2 (7 bases). The length of the CDR3 is 12 residues. Trimming cost V 6 bases and J 6 bases, with 11 bases left between them. Germline-derived CDR1 and CDR2 are SGHRS and YFSETQ. The CDR3 sequence is CASTGEGDTQYF. The CDR3, as DNA: TGCGCCAGCACAGGGGAGGGTGATACGCAGTATTTT.

The chain couples TRBV7-7 to TRBJ2-3, with 14 bases that match TRBD2. The CDR3 length is 16 residues. The V gene's germline CDR1 is SSHAT and CDR2 FNYEAQ (reference sequence). The J segment lost 1 base and the V segment lost 5 bases, leaving 2 bases of the junction unmatched. The CDR3 DNA is TGTGCCAGCAGCATGACTAGCGGGGGGGGCACAGATACGCAGTATTTT. Encoded protein: CASSMTSGGGTDTQYF.